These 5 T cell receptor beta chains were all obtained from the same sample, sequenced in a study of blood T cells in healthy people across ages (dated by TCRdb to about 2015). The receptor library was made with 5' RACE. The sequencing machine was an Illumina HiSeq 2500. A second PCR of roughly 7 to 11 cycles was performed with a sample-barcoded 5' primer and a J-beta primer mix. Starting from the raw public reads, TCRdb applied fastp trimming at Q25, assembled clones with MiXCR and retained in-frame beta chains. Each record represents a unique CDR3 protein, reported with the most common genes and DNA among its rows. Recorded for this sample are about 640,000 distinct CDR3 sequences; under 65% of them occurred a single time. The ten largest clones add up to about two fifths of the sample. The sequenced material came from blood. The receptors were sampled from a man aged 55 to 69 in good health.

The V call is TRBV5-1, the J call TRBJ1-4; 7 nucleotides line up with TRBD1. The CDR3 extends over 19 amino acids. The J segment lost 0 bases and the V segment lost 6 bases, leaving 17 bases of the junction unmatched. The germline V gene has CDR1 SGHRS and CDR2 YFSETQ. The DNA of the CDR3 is TGCGCCAGCACTACTTTTCCGGTGGGACAGCAAGCAACTAATGAAAAACTGTTTTTT. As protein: CASTTFPVGQQATNEKLFF. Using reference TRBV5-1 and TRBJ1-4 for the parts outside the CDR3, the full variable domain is KAGVTQTPRYLIKTRGQQVTLSCSPISGHRSVSWYQQTPGQGLQFLFEYFSETQRNKGNFPGRFSGRQFSNSRSEMNVSTLELGDSALYLCASTTFPVGQQATNEKLFFGSGTQLSVL.

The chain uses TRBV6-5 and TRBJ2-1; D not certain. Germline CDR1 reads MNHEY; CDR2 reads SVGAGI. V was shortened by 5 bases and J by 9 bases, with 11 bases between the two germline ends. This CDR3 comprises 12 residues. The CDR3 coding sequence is TGTGCCAGCAGTCGACACACCGCTGAGCAGTTCTTC. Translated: CASSRHTAEQFF.

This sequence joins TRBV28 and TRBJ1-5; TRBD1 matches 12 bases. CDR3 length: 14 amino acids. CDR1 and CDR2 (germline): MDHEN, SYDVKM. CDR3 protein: CAGTGGEGNQPQHF. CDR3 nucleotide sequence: TGTGCAGGGACAGGGGGCGAGGGCAATCAGCCCCAGCATTTT.

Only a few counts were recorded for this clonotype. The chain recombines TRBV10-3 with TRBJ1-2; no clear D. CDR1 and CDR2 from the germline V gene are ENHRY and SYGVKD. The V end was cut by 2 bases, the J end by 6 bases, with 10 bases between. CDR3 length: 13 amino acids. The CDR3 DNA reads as TGTGCCATCAGTGAGGGGATGGAGGATGGCTACACCTTC. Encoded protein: CAISEGMEDGYTF.

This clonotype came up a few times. CDR3 region: CSVEAGADPKGIQYF. DNA for the CDR3: TGCAGCGTTGAAGCAGGGGCCGACCCTAAGGGCATTCAGTACTTC. V is TRBV29-1 and J is TRBJ2-5; weak D call: TRBD1 (6 bases). The tail of the sequence fits TRBJ2-4 better, so the J call may be wrong. Germline V gene lookup returns CDR1 SQVTM and CDR2 ANQGSEA. CDR3 size: 15 residues.